Following are 6 T cell receptor beta chains from one sample sequenced in a study of blood T cell repertoires in COVID-19. Method: immunoSEQ multiplex PCR; TCRdb's copy keeps in-frame clones and lacks some. The table records 80,000 or so clones, around three quarters of them present only once. What was sequenced was peripheral blood. The source is a woman in her seventies with acute or convalescent COVID-19.

CDR3 region: CASSEAAGHNNQPQHF. CDR3 coding DNA: TGTGCCAGCAGTGAAGCGGCAGGGCACAACAATCAGCCCCAGCATTTT. The V call is TRBV6-1, the J call TRBJ1-5; TRBD1 might be the D (5 bases). V was trimmed by 0 bases and J by 3 bases, leaving 12 bases between them. Germline assignment: CDR1 MNHNS and CDR2 SASEGT. CDR3 length: 16 amino acids.

V is TRBV7-9 and J is TRBJ1-5, with D possibly TRBD1 on 5 matching bases. Trimming left V 5 bases short and J 0 bases short, with 11 bases between. This CDR3 is built from 15 residues. From germline, CDR1 is SEHNR and CDR2 FQNEAQ (reference sequence). The CDR3 coding sequence is TGTGCCAGCAGCCAGGGAGGGAGTAGCAATCAGCCCCAGCATTTT. This codes for CASSQGGSSNQPQHF.

The chain couples TRBV12-1 to TRBJ2-5; TRBD2, as called in the table, went unchecked against the DNA. TRBV12-1 has pseudogene status. This CDR3 comprises 15 residues. CDR3 sequence reads: CASSFGRGKTETQYF. The CDR3 nucleotides read TGTGCCAGCAGCTTTGGCCGGGGAAAGACAGAGACCCAGTACTTC.

The genes are TRBV6-1 and TRBJ1-1, with TRBD1 matching over 8 bases. CDR3 size: 15 residues. Germline V gene sequence: CDR1 MNHNS, CDR2 SASEGT. Trimming removed 3 bases from V and 1 base from J; junction bases left unmatched: 4. CDR3 protein: CASSEYRGTNTEAFF. CDR3 nucleotides: TGTGCCAGCAGTGAGTACAGGGGGACGAACACTGAAGCTTTCTTT.

The chain uses TRBV2 and TRBJ2-2; maybe TRBD2 (5 bases). Trimming took 3 bases from V and 5 from J, leaving 13 bases between them. The CDR3 has 15 amino acids. CDR1 and CDR2 from the germline V gene are SNHLY and FYNNEI. The CDR3 sequence: CASSDQASTTGELFF. CDR3 DNA sequence: TGTGCCAGCAGTGACCAGGCTAGCACTACCGGGGAGCTGTTTTTT.

V is TRBV23-1 and J is TRBJ1-4; TRBD1 matches 7 bases. TRBV23-1 is marked as an open reading frame, function uncertain. V trimming: 7 bases; J trimming: 7 bases; junction bases outside the gene matches: 21. This CDR3 is 18 amino acids long. The CDR3 DNA sequence: TGCGCCAGCACACGAAGACAGGGCGGTTGGCTTGTGTCTGAAAAACTGTTTTTT. Translation gives CASTRRQGGWLVSEKLFF.